These 10 T cell receptor beta chains were sequenced from one sample in a study of shared clonotypes between healthy human individuals. Assay: immunoSEQ multiplex PCR; the TCRdb copy retains only in-frame clones and omits some. The sample lists about 610,000 clones, almost 97% seen once, with 0.057% in the top ten. The sample consisted of naive CD4+ T cells sorted from blood. Subset meaning: CD45RA+ positively selected. These receptors all come from a woman under 40 in good health.

This chain joins TRBV5-1 and TRBJ1-5, with 9 bases fitting TRBD1. The CDR3 runs to 14 residues. V shed 4 bases, J shed 4 bases, and the junction held 3 bases outside the gene matches. Germline CDR1 and CDR2: SGHRS and YFSETQ. The CDR3 here is CASSQGQGNQPQHF. The CDR3 nucleotides read TGCGCCAGCAGCCAGGGACAGGGAAATCAGCCCCAGCATTTT.

CDR3 loop: CASSLIGTGELFF. DNA for the CDR3: TGTGCCAGCAGCTTAATAGGCACCGGGGAGCTGTTTTTT. The chain combines TRBV11-3 with TRBJ2-2; D remains unclear. The CDR3 contains 13 residues. The germline V and J ends were trimmed by 2 bases and 4 bases, with 5 bases remaining between them. Germline V gene data show CDR1 as SGHNT and CDR2 as YENEEA.

This clone was seen a few times. The chain combines TRBV19 with TRBJ1-5, with D possibly being TRBD1 (6 bases). CDR1 is LNHDA and CDR2 is SQIVND in the germline V gene (reference sequence). Trimming took 5 bases from V and 2 from J, leaving 7 bases between them. There are 13 residues in the CDR3. The CDR3 sequence is CASSAGGNQPQHF. The CDR3 coding sequence is TGTGCCAGTAGTGCAGGGGGCAATCAGCCCCAGCATTTT.

The chain is built from TRBV7-9 and TRBJ1-3; possibly TRBD1 for D (6 bases). The CDR3 is made up of 15 amino acids. The V end was cut by 6 bases, the J end by 1 base, with 13 bases between. Germline V gene sequence: CDR1 SEHNR, CDR2 FQNEAQ (reference sequence). Here the CDR3 reads CASSPDRSSGNTIYF. For the CDR3, the DNA is TGTGCCAGCAGTCCCGACAGGTCTTCTGGAAACACCATATATTTT.

CDR3 nucleotides: TGTGCCAGCAGTCCAAAGGTGGCTATCGGTGGCTACACCTTC. Translating gives CASSPKVAIGGYTF. The chain employs TRBV6-4 and TRBJ1-2, with D unresolved. From germline, CDR1 is MRHNA and CDR2 SNTAGT. V lost 5 bases and J lost 7, with 17 bases in between. The CDR3 covers 14 residues.

This clone was seen once. This rearrangement joins TRBV5-4 to TRBJ1-1, with D possibly TRBD1 on 5 matching bases. V was pared by 2 bases and J by 3 bases, with 20 bases between. This CDR3 is 17 amino acids long. Germline V CDR1 and CDR2: SGHNT, YYREEE (reference sequence). The CDR3, as DNA: TGTGCCAGCAGCTTACTGCTTACGGCAGGGAGCTACACTGAAGCTTTCTTT. It translates to CASSLLLTAGSYTEAFF.

The V and J genes are TRBV28 and TRBJ2-1; perhaps TRBD1 as D (8 bases). From germline, CDR1 is MDHEN and CDR2 SYDVKM. The CDR3 loop spans 15 amino acids. The V end was cut by 2 bases, the J end by 5 bases, with 13 bases between. The CDR3 region has the DNA TGTGCCAGCAGTTTAAGCGGGACAGGCAACAATGAGCAGTTCTTC. This encodes CASSLSGTGNNEQFF.

The genes are TRBV10-3 and TRBJ2-1; 8 nucleotides align to TRBD1. The CDR3 length is 16 residues. Germline V gene lookup returns CDR1 ENHRY and CDR2 SYGVKD. The V segment lost 7 bases and the J segment 0 bases; nucleotides outside the gene matches: 8. The CDR3 reads CAIMSGTGSSYNEQFF. CDR3 in DNA: TGTGCCATCATGTCCGGGACAGGTAGCTCCTACAATGAGCAGTTCTTC.

The chain combines TRBV27 with TRBJ1-5, with 10 bases fitting TRBD1. Trimming took 6 bases from V and 3 from J; bases not matched to a gene: 5. CDR1 is MNHEY and CDR2 is SMNVEV in the germline V gene (reference sequence). This CDR3 is built from 15 residues. The CDR3 bases are TGTGCCAGCAGCGACAGGGGGCTGAACAATCAGCCCCAGCATTTT. This gives the protein CASSDRGLNNQPQHF.

The chain joins TRBV7-9 to TRBJ2-1; no clear D. Germline V gene lookup returns CDR1 SEHNR and CDR2 FQNEAQ (reference sequence). Deletions cut 5 bases from V and 2 bases from J, with 13 bases between. This CDR3 spans 15 amino acids. CDR3 amino acids: CASSPYKGPYNEQFF. CDR3 in DNA: TGTGCCAGCAGCCCTTACAAGGGTCCCTACAATGAGCAGTTCTTC. Combining the CDR3 with reference TRBV7-9 and TRBJ2-1 gives the whole variable domain DTGVSQNPRHKITKRGQNVTFRCDPISEHNRLYWYRQTLGQGPEFLTYFQNEAQLEKSRLLSDRFSAERPKGSFSTLEIQRTEQGDSAMYLCASSPYKGPYNEQFFGPGTRLTVL.